This is a list of T cell receptor beta chains from one sample in a study of T cells in Graves' hyperthyroidism and ophthalmopathy. TCRdb analysed the multiplex PCR reads with MiXCR anew, one entry per CDR3 protein. Of roughly 170,000 distinct CDR3 sequences detected, about a sixth appear once; the ten largest clones hold roughly 30%. The sample taken for sequencing was blood. These TCRs come from a woman in her fifties or sixties with Graves' hyperthyroidism. Both conserved end residues are part of each CDR3. D genes are given only for firm matches. Expanded clones get a size class; other rows say once, few or many, or leave the size out.

V gene	D gene	clone size	J gene	CDR3 DNA	CDR3 protein
TRBV28	-	many	TRBJ2-7	TGTGCCAGCAGAGAGGGGACGAGCTACGAGCAGTACTTC	CASREGTSYEQYF
TRBV7-2	-	many	TRBJ1-2	TGTGCCAGCAGCCCAAACAGAGCTAACTATGGCTACACCTTC	CASSPNRANYGYTF
TRBV28	-	-	TRBJ1-5	TGTGCCAGCAGTTTACCAGGGTTCGGCAATCAGCCCCAGCATTTT	CASSLPGFGNQPQHF
TRBV13	-	many	TRBJ2-1	TGTGCCAGCAGCATGTGGGCAGGTATTCTAGATGAGCAGTTCTTC	CASSMWAGILDEQFF
TRBV7-2	TRBD2	many	TRBJ2-7	TGTGCCAGCAGCTTCACCGGGACTAGCGGCTACGAGCAGTACTTC	CASSFTGTSGYEQYF
TRBV12-3/TRBV12-4	TRBD1	many	TRBJ1-1	TGTGCCAGCAGTATCGGGACAGGGGGCAAGACTGAAGCTTTCTTT	CASSIGTGGKTEAFF
TRBV20-1	-	many	TRBJ1-2	TGCAGTGCTATTAAGGGGGGGAGGGTGTATGAAGGCTACACCTTC	CSAIKGGRVYEGYTF
TRBV7-9	TRBD1	-	TRBJ2-7	TGTGCCAGCAGTTCAACCCAAGGACAGGACTACGAGCAGTACTTC	CASSSTQGQDYEQYF
TRBV19	-	many	TRBJ1-5	TGTGCCAGTAACGACGGCAATCAGCCCCAGCATTTT	CASNDGNQPQHF
TRBV5-1	-	many	TRBJ2-7	TGCGCCAGCAGTTATCCAGGGAACACCTACGAGCAGTACTTC	CASSYPGNTYEQYF
TRBV6-2/TRBV6-3	-	-	TRBJ1-6	TGTGCCAGCAGTGACACCGGGACGCGTTCACCCCTCCACTTT	CASSDTGTRSPLHF
TRBV5-6	-	many	TRBJ2-1	TGTGCCAGCAACCCGTGGGGTTACAATGAGCAGTTCTTC	CASNPWGYNEQFF
TRBV5-1	-	many	TRBJ1-2	TGCGCCAGCAGCTCGACAGGCCTCCCTGGCTACACCTTC	CASSSTGLPGYTF
TRBV4-1	-	many	TRBJ1-6	TGCGCCAGCAGCCCCGGGGGGATATGGAATTCACCCCTCCACTTT	CASSPGGIWNSPLHF
TRBV2	-	many	TRBJ1-1	TGTGCCAGCAACTCCCAGGGGTACACTGAAGCTTTCTTT	CASNSQGYTEAFF
TRBV12-3/TRBV12-4	-	many	TRBJ2-5	TGTGCCAGCAGTTTTGAAGCATCCCCAGAGACCCAGTACTTC	CASSFEASPETQYF
TRBV7-9	TRBD1	many	TRBJ2-2	TGTGCCAGCAGCCCGAATCCTAGACAGGGGCGGACCGGGGAGCTGTTTTTT	CASSPNPRQGRTGELFF
TRBV7-8	TRBD2	many	TRBJ2-2	TGTGCCAGCAGCTCCACTAGCGGGGGATCGAACACCGGGGAGCTGTTTTTT	CASSSTSGGSNTGELFF
TRBV5-1	TRBD2	few	TRBJ2-1	TGCGCCAGCAGCTCCAAACCCGGCACCGGGACTAGTTTGTCTGAGCAGTTCTTC	CASSSKPGTGTSLSEQFF
TRBV4-2	TRBD2	few	TRBJ2-3	TGTACCAGCAGCCAACCTGGGGGGGTAAGCACAGATACGCAGTATTTT	CTSSQPGGVSTDTQYF
TRBV18	-	many	TRBJ1-1	TGTGCCAGCTCACCAACTCCGAACACTGAAGCTTTCTTT	CASSPTPNTEAFF
TRBV3-1	-	few	TRBJ2-7	TGTGCCAGCAGCCAGTTAACGGCCTTCCGGGAGCTAGGTGCGGAAGAGCAGTACTTC	CASSQLTAFRELGAEEQYF
TRBV2	TRBD1	many	TRBJ1-1	TGTGCCAGCAGTCAGGGGGCGTGGGACACTGAAGCTTTCTTT	CASSQGAWDTEAFF
TRBV11-1	-	many	TRBJ2-3	TGTGCCAGCAGCCTCCAATGGGCAACGGGGAGCACAGATACGCAGTATTTT	CASSLQWATGSTDTQYF
TRBV7-9	-	many	TRBJ2-3	TGTGCCAGCAGCCCCACGCTCCAGGCCGGCACAGATACGCAGTATTTT	CASSPTLQAGTDTQYF
TRBV27	-	many	TRBJ1-1	TGTGCCAGCAGTTTATCGCCAGGGGCTGGCACTGAAGCTTTCTTT	CASSLSPGAGTEAFF
TRBV7-9	-	-	TRBJ2-1	TGTGCCAGCGGGCCGCAACCCCGATTGGGGTATGAGCAGTTCTTC	CASGPQPRLGYEQFF
TRBV6-6	TRBD1	many	TRBJ1-5	TGTGCCAGCAGTTACTCGGCAACCGGGACAGGGTATCAGCCCCAGCATTTT	CASSYSATGTGYQPQHF
TRBV6-1	-	few	TRBJ1-2	TGTGCCAGCAGTCACACACTCACAGGGTGGTATGGCTACACCTTC	CASSHTLTGWYGYTF
TRBV6-2/TRBV6-3	TRBD1	-	TRBJ1-1	TGTGCCAGCAGTTACCCCGGGACAGTCAACGGGGCTGAAGCTTTCTTT	CASSYPGTVNGAEAFF